This T cell receptor (beta chain) was documented in a study of Ad26.COV2.S vaccination and SARS-CoV-2 variants. The overall study: Administration of Ad26.COV2.S was intramuscular, either once or twice 56 days apart.

The germline CDR1 and CDR2 sequences are LNHDA and SQIVND (reference sequence). The CDR3 has 13 residues. V lost 8 bases and J lost 4, with 12 bases in between. Measured with immunoSEQ multiplex PCR; TCRdb has only the in-frame clones, and not every one. The repertoire holds around 400,000 clones, with 80% to 95% as singletons. The treatment is: around 19 received Ad26.COV2.S at low or high dose, single or two shots; several received placebo; per-sample allocation not given. Each sample was drawn 63 days after the first injection (of vaccine or placebo). The specimen comprised peripheral blood, sampled in a trial of Ad26.COV2.S vaccine versus placebo. The source of this sequence is a person between 18 and 65 years old who received the Ad26.COV2.S COVID-19 vaccine or a placebo. This chain uses TRBV19 with TRBJ2-1; a weak D match, TRBD2 (5 bases). The CDR3 sequence: CASGPTTYNEQFF. The DNA for the CDR3 is TGTGCCAGTGGACCGACTACGTACAATGAGCAGTTCTTC.